Following are 21 T cell receptor beta chains from one sample sequenced in a study of human T cells and chemical hapten exposure. Time point noted: patch test 2, 6 weeks after DPC sensitization. Treatment specified: therapeutic diphenylcyclopropenone sensitization with weekly scalp DPC. TCRdb reanalysed the RACE reads using MiXCR and keeps one entry per CDR3 protein. The data show a few hundred thousand distinct CDR3 sequences, about 6% seen once. Sequencing was performed on whole blood, taken in connection with sensitization to the hapten diphenylcyclopropenone (DPC). All receptors come from a woman aged 18 to 35 with alopecia areata. Some clones in this sample may be carry-over from other donors' samples.

This clonotype was detected many times. The chain has TRBV27 and TRBJ2-5, with 9 bases aligning to TRBD2. This CDR3 region has 14 residues. CDR1 and CDR2 from the germline V gene are MNHEY and SMNVEV (reference sequence). J gave up 0 bases and V 10 bases, and 6 bases lay outside the gene matches. CDR3 in DNA: TGTGCCACCAATAGCGGGGGACACCAAGAGACCCAGTACTTC. This translates into CATNSGGHQETQYF.

This clonotype has just a few counts. The chain is built from TRBV7-2 and TRBJ1-3, with D possibly being TRBD1 (5 bases). The CDR3 has 15 amino acids. The germline V gene encodes CDR1 SGHTA and CDR2 FQGNSA. Deletions cut 0 bases from V and 10 bases from J, with 16 bases between. The CDR3 here is CASSLAPGGRWTIYF. Here the CDR3 DNA reads TGTGCCAGCAGCTTAGCGCCGGGGGGTCGGTGGACCATATATTTT.

The count of this clonotype is one. The chain couples TRBV20-1 to TRBJ2-1; 14 bases are a match to TRBD2. The CDR3 contains 16 residues. Trimming took 4 bases from V and 5 from J; bases not matched to a gene: 7. Per germline, CDR1 DFQATT and CDR2 SNEGSKA (reference sequence). The CDR3 protein is CSAIGRLAGGDNEQFF. In DNA form, the CDR3 reads TGCAGTGCTATCGGAAGACTAGCGGGGGGGGACAATGAGCAGTTCTTC.

This clonotype was counted only a few times. The CDR3 loop is CASSLGQAPAEQYF. The CDR3 region has the DNA TGTGCCAGCAGCTTAGGCCAGGCCCCAGCTGAGCAGTACTTC. J is TRBJ2-7 and V is TRBV7-9; D remains unclear. The CDR3 consists of 14 residues. V was shortened by 1 base and J by 7 bases, with 14 bases between the two germline ends. Germline values: CDR1 SEHNR, CDR2 FQNEAQ (reference sequence).

The V gene is TRBV6-2 or TRBV6-3, the J gene TRBJ1-6, with D tentatively TRBD1 (5 bases). The CDR3 is made up of 16 amino acids. The germline CDR1 and CDR2 sequences are MNHEY and SVGEGT. The V end was cut by 4 bases, the J end by 4 bases, with 14 bases between. The CDR3 here is CASSLGQGWYNSPLHF. The CDR3, as DNA: TGTGCCAGCAGTTTGGGGCAGGGATGGTATAATTCACCCCTCCACTTT.

This clonotype was detected ten times or more. The chain links TRBV4-2 to TRBJ1-1; D ambiguous. V lost 3 bases, J lost 0 bases, and 14 bases lay in between. This CDR3 is built from 16 residues. Germline CDR1 LGHNA, CDR2 YNFKEQ. The CDR3 DNA is TGTGCCAGCAGCCAGTCCCGACCGACCTTGAACACTGAAGCTTTCTTT. This sequence encodes CASSQSRPTLNTEAFF.

This clonotype was detected ten times or more. The gene calls are TRBV29-1 and TRBJ2-6; D possibly uses TRBD1 or TRBD2 (5 bases each). V lost 2 bases, J lost 0 bases, and 11 bases lay in between. The CDR3 is made up of 16 amino acids. Germline lookup yields CDR1 SQVTM and CDR2 ANQGSEA. As DNA, the CDR3 is TGCAGCGTTGAACGGGACGTGGACTCTGGGGCCAACGTCCTGACTTTC. As protein: CSVERDVDSGANVLTF.

V gene TRBV6-1 combines with J gene TRBJ2-5, with D uncertain. The CDR3 length is 11 residues. The V and J ends lost 9 bases and 1 base respectively, with 6 bases between them. Germline V gene lookup returns CDR1 MNHNS and CDR2 SASEGT. For the CDR3, the DNA is TGTGCCAGTCAGATCCAAGAGACCCAGTACTTC. Translation gives CASQIQETQYF.

V usage is TRBV3-1 and J usage is TRBJ2-5; 7 bases match TRBD1. J lost 0 bases, V lost 1 base, and 14 bases had no gene match. CDR1 is LGHDT and CDR2 is YNNKEL in the germline V gene (reference sequence). The CDR3 spans 19 residues. The CDR3 DNA reads TGTGCCAGCAGCCAAGGACCAATTGAGACAGGGTCGTACCAAGAGACCCAGTACTTC. Its protein product is CASSQGPIETGSYQETQYF.

The chain employs TRBV29-1 and TRBJ1-5; D gene ambiguous. CDR3 length: 12 residues. Germline V gene lookup returns CDR1 SQVTM and CDR2 ANQGSEA. Trimming left V 6 bases short and J 6 bases short, with 12 bases between. The CDR3 DNA sequence: TGCAGCGTCGCAGATTTTGGTCAGCCCCAGCATTTT. Its translation is CSVADFGQPQHF.

Many counts were recorded for this clonotype. V and J are TRBV6-5 and TRBJ1-5; D not resolved. The CDR3 is 13 residues long. Germline CDR1 MNHEY, CDR2 SVGAGI. V shed 5 bases and J shed 4 bases, with 9 bases lying between them. This CDR3 is CASSTQQNQPQHF. CDR3 nucleotide sequence: TGTGCCAGCAGTACCCAGCAGAATCAGCCCCAGCATTTT.

This clonotype was observed a few times. The rearrangement joins TRBV2 to TRBJ2-3, with 10 bases that match TRBD2. The CDR3 extends over 18 amino acids. After removal of 8 bases from V and 2 bases from J, the junction contained 16 bases not matched to a gene. CDR1 SNHLY and CDR2 FYNNEI come from the germline V gene. The CDR3 region is CASVKQQVAGGPTDTQYF. In DNA, the CDR3 is TGTGCCAGCGTGAAGCAACAGGTAGCGGGGGGACCCACAGATACGCAGTATTTT. Combining the CDR3 with reference TRBV2 and TRBJ2-3 gives the whole variable domain EPEVTQTPSHQVTQMGQEVILRCVPISNHLYFYWYRQILGQKVEFLVSFYNNEISEKSEIFDDQFSVERPDGSNFTLKIRSTKLEDSAMYFCASVKQQVAGGPTDTQYFGPGTRLTVL.

By frequency in the sample, this clonotype is medium-sized. The genes are TRBV4-3 and TRBJ1-3; the D gene is possibly TRBD1 (5 bases). The CDR3 has 16 residues. Germline V gene lookup returns CDR1 LGHNA and CDR2 YSLEER. The V gene lost 0 bases and the J gene lost 1 base, with 10 bases spanning the gap. The CDR3 region is CASSQDWGSSGNTIYF. DNA for the CDR3: TGCGCCAGCAGCCAAGATTGGGGGAGTTCTGGAAACACCATATATTTT.

This clonotype was found many times. The V gene is TRBV28, the J gene TRBJ1-2; D is ambiguous. Germline CDR1 reads MDHEN; CDR2 reads SYDVKM. CDR3 length: 13 amino acids. The V end was cut by 2 bases, the J end by 8 bases, with 12 bases between. CDR3: CASSLISAGGYTF. For the CDR3, the DNA is TGTGCCAGCAGTTTAATAAGTGCCGGGGGCTACACCTTC.

The chain employs TRBV6-5 and TRBJ2-1; 7 bases are shared with TRBD2. V lost 5 bases to trimming and J lost 10 bases; unmatched junction nucleotides: 5. There are 12 residues in the CDR3. Germline V gene data show CDR1 as MNHEY and CDR2 as SVGAGI. CDR3 coding DNA: TGTGCCAGCAGTCCTCCGGGACTAGAGCAGTTCTTC. Protein: CASSPPGLEQFF.

The chain is built from TRBV7-9 and TRBJ2-3; TRBD2 might be the D (6 bases). Deletions cut 2 bases from V and 4 bases from J, with 16 bases between. Germline V gene lookup returns CDR1 SEHNR and CDR2 FQNEAQ (reference sequence). This CDR3 has 16 residues. CDR3 nucleotides: TGTGCCAGCAGCTTACGCTGGGGGAGGTCGCCAGATACGCAGTATTTT. Translating it yields CASSLRWGRSPDTQYF. Complete variable domain (other parts from reference TRBV7-9 and TRBJ2-3): DTGVSQNPRHKITKRGQNVTFRCDPISEHNRLYWYRQTLGQGPEFLTYFQNEAQLEKSRLLSDRFSAERPKGSFSTLEIQRTEQGDSAMYLCASSLRWGRSPDTQYFGPGTRLTVL.

V is TRBV3-1 and J is TRBJ2-1, with 11 bases matching TRBD2. The V gene end was trimmed by 0 bases and the J gene end by 3 bases; junction bases not matched to a gene: 19. Germline V gene sequence: CDR1 LGHDT, CDR2 YNNKEL (reference sequence). The CDR3 loop spans 22 amino acids. The CDR3 DNA sequence: TGTGCCAGCAGCCAAGACCCGCTTTATAGCGGGGGGGCGCCCTCATACTACAATGAGCAGTTCTTC. This encodes CASSQDPLYSGGAPSYYNEQFF.

This clonotype was seen ten or more times. The CDR3 is CATSRDRESVNTEAFF. CDR3 in DNA: TGTGCCACCAGCAGAGATCGAGAAAGCGTAAACACTGAAGCTTTCTTT. This chain connects TRBV15 to TRBJ1-1, with D unresolved. CDR1 and CDR2 (germline): LNHNV, YYDKDF (reference sequence). Trimming removed 0 bases at V and 2 bases at J, with 13 bases between. CDR3 length: 16 amino acids. Supplemented by reference TRBV15 and TRBJ1-1, the full variable domain reads DAMVIQNPRYQVTQFGKPVTLSCSQTLNHNVMYWYQQKSSQAPKLLFHYYDKDFNNEADTPDNFQSRRPNTSFCFLDIRSPGLGDTAMYLCATSRDRESVNTEAFFGQGTRLTVV.

This clonotype was observed many times. The genes are TRBV6-2 or TRBV6-3 and TRBJ1-5; D is perhaps TRBD1 (5 bases). Germline V gene lookup returns CDR1 MNHEY and CDR2 SVGEGT. This CDR3 is 19 amino acids long. The ends were cut back, 7 bases at V and 0 bases at J, with 25 bases in the middle. The DNA of the CDR3 is TGTGCCAGCAACTTAGACCCGACAGCGGGGGTTCGTAGCAATCAGCCCCAGCATTTT. Translating it yields CASNLDPTAGVRSNQPQHF.

This clonotype was counted many times. The gene calls are TRBV6-2 or TRBV6-3 and TRBJ1-1; D possibly corresponds to TRBD1 (6 bases). V lost 6 bases and J 1 base, leaving 24 bases between the germline ends. The CDR3 contains 18 residues. Germline V gives CDR1 MNHEY, CDR2 SVGEGT. CDR3 region: CASRQQLEEQGSNTEAFF. The CDR3 region has the DNA TGTGCCAGCAGACAGCAGCTGGAGGAACAGGGTTCGAACACTGAAGCTTTCTTT.

The chain couples TRBV6-1 to TRBJ2-5; D is perhaps TRBD2 (6 bases). The CDR3 spans 12 residues. V lost 7 bases and J lost 5, with 11 bases in between. Germline lookup yields CDR1 MNHNS and CDR2 SASEGT. CDR3 sequence: CASTGGTETQYF. CDR3 DNA sequence: TGTGCCAGCACCGGGGGAACGGAGACCCAGTACTTC.